This T cell receptor (beta chain) was profiled in a study of human T cells and chemical hapten exposure. Study-level findings and limits: It was expanded TCRs that formed significantly more large CDR3 similarity clusters than controls did.

Documented time point: patch test 3, about 24 weeks after DPC sensitization. Treatment noted: therapeutic diphenylcyclopropenone sensitization with weekly scalp DPC. This clonotype has only a few counts. Its specificity is not known. Per the germline V gene, CDR1 is SEHNR and CDR2 is FQNEAQ (reference sequence). Unmatched junction bases numbered 7, after V lost 5 bases and J lost 4 bases. This CDR3 has 14 amino acids. TCRdb ran MiXCR on the RACE reads and lists one entry per CDR3 protein. The table shows about 160,000 distinct CDR3 sequences, with 25% to 30% occurring only once. The chain links TRBV7-9 to TRBJ1-1; 7 bases align to TRBD1. The source is a woman younger than 35 with alopecia areata. Some clones in this sample may be carry-over from other donors' samples. This sample comprised whole blood, obtained in connection with sensitization to the hapten diphenylcyclopropenone (DPC). The CDR3, as DNA: TGTGCCAGCAGCCCTACAGGGGCCACCACTGAAGCTTTCTTT. Translation: CASSPTGATTEAFF.